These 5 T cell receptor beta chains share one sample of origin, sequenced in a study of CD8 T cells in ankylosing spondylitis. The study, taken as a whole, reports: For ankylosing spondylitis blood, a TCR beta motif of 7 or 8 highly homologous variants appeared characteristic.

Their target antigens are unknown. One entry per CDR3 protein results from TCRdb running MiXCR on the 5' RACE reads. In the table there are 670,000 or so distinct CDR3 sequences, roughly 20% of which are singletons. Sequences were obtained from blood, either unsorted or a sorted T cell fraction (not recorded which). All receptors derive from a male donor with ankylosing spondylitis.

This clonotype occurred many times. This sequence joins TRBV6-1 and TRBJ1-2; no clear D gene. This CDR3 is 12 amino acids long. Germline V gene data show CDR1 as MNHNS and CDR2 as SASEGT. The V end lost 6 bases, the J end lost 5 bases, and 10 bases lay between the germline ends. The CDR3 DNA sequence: TGTGCCAGCAGACGCGGCGGGTATGGCTACACCTTC. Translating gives CASRRGGYGYTF.

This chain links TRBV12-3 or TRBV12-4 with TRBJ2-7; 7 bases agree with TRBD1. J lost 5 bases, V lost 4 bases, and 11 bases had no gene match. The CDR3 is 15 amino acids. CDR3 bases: TGTGCCAGCAGTTCTCGACAGGGAATAGGGAACGAGCAGTACTTC. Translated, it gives CASSSRQGIGNEQYF.

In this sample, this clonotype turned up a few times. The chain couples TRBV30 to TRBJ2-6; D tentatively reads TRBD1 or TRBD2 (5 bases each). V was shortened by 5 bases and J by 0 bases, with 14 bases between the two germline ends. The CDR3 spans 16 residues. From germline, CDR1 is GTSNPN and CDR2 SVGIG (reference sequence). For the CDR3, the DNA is TGTGCCTGGGGGCCGGGACGCACCTCTGGGGCCAACGTCCTGACTTTC. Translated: CAWGPGRTSGANVLTF.

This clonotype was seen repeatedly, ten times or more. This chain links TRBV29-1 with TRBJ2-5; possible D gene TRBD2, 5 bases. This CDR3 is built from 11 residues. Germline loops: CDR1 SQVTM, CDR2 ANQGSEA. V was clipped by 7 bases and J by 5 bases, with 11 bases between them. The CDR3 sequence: CSARAGETQYF. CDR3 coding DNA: TGCAGCGCGAGGGCCGGGGAGACCCAGTACTTC.

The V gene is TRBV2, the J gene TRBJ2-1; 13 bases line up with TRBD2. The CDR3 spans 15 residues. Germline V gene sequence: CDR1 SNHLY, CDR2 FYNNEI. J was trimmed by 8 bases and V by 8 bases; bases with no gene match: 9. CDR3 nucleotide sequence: TGTGCCAGCGGCACCGAGGGACTAGCGGGGCATGAGCAGTTCTTC. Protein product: CASGTEGLAGHEQFF.